Listed here is a single TCR beta chain. Its antigen is not identified. TCRdb re-called the reads with MiXCR, one entry per CDR3 protein. The table lists approximately 730,000 distinct CDR3 sequences, around a third of them singletons. V lost 2 bases, J lost 5 bases, and 11 bases lay in between. The CDR3 runs to 14 residues. The germline V gene has CDR1 SGHDT and CDR2 YYEEEE. This entry belongs to a study of T cell repertoires in cytomegalovirus infection. On the study more broadly: Newly reported HLA-C-restricted and thoroughly characterized HLA-B-restricted CMV epitopes were employed. Evidence of both CMV infection and a matching HLA type came from public TCR beta signatures. Study results and caveats: It was HLA-C-restricted CMV-specific TCR beta clonotypes that dominated the response ex vivo.

The input for sequencing was cultured PBMCs, taken from culture after CMV antigen stimulation. The chain carries TRBV5-6 and TRBJ1-5; the D is unclear. The receptor was derived from a human donor in good health (CMV status not recorded). Some clones in this sample may be carry-over from other donors' samples. The CDR3: CASSLQRRDQPQHF. The CDR3 DNA sequence: TGTGCCAGCAGCTTACAAAGAAGGGATCAGCCCCAGCATTTT.